Below, 13 T cell receptor beta chains from the same sample are listed, as sequenced in a study of T cells after yellow fever vaccination. A single record per CDR3 protein comes from TCRdb applying MiXCR to the 5' RACE reads. There are some 350,000 distinct CDR3 sequences in the sample; 6.2% occur only once, and over 14% lies in the top ten. The sample here was PBMCs, taken 5 days after the yellow fever booster vaccination. The origin of the receptors is a man aged 30 to 39 who received the YFV17D yellow fever vaccine.

The table lists this clonotype with many counts. The rearrangement uses TRBV7-3 and TRBJ2-3, with D possibly TRBD2 on 5 matching bases. V lost 1 base and J lost 5, with 7 bases in between. Germline CDR1 SGHTA, CDR2 FQGTGA. The CDR3 loop spans 13 amino acids. This chain's CDR3 is CASSLNRGDTQYF. As DNA, the CDR3 is TGTGCCAGCAGCTTAAATCGGGGAGATACGCAGTATTTT.

The gene calls are TRBV5-1 and TRBJ2-3; D might be TRBD2 (6 bases). V was trimmed by 3 bases and J by 6 bases, leaving 11 bases between them. The germline V gene encodes CDR1 SGHRS and CDR2 YFSETQ. This CDR3 contains 13 residues. The chain's CDR3 is CASSWGTLDTQYF. CDR3 nucleotide sequence: TGCGCCAGCAGCTGGGGGACTCTGGATACGCAGTATTTT.

Comments on this clonotype: One end of the junction does not line up with germline, which may come from a read error. V is TRBV7-6 and J is TRBJ2-1, with D perhaps TRBD1 or TRBD2 (5 bases each). Germline values: CDR1 SGHVS, CDR2 FNYEAQ. This CDR3 is 15 amino acids long. This CDR3 is CVSSLARGVYNEQFF. The DNA of the CDR3 is TGTGTCAGCAGCTTAGCGCGAGGGGTTTACAATGAGCAGTTCTTC.

This clonotype was detected only a few times. The chain is built from TRBV7-2 and TRBJ2-1; D gene ambiguous. CDR1 and CDR2 from the germline V gene are SGHTA and FQGNSA. There are 16 residues in the CDR3. V lost 2 bases to trimming and J lost 3 bases, with 14 bases between them. The CDR3 sequence is CASSLTFGLSYNEQFF. CDR3 nucleotides: TGTGCCAGCAGCTTAACCTTTGGGCTCAGCTACAATGAGCAGTTCTTC.

The V call is TRBV29-1, the J call TRBJ2-6, with TRBD2 as a possible D gene (6 bases). Germline CDR1 is SQVTM and CDR2 is ANQGSEA. V lost 5 bases to trimming and J lost 0 bases, with 11 bases between them. The CDR3 sequence is 15 residues long. In DNA, the CDR3 is TGCAGCGTTCGGGACTTGGGCTCTGGGGCCAACGTCCTGACTTTC. It is translated as CSVRDLGSGANVLTF.

The gene calls are TRBV20-1 and TRBJ1-3; D call uncertain. Germline V gene lookup returns CDR1 DFQATT and CDR2 SNEGSKA (reference sequence). V lost 6 bases and J 1 base, leaving 16 bases between the germline ends. The CDR3 is made up of 15 amino acids. Here the CDR3 DNA reads TGCAGTGCCGCCCGCGTTTCCGCTTCTGGAAACACCATATATTTT. Encoded protein: CSAARVSASGNTIYF.

This clonotype was observed many times. This chain joins TRBV15 and TRBJ2-3; D call uncertain. The CDR3 spans 15 residues. The germline V and J ends were trimmed by 3 bases and 6 bases, with 16 bases remaining between them. Looked up from germline, CDR1 is LNHNV and CDR2 is YYDKDF (reference sequence). CDR3 coding DNA: TGTGCCACCAGCAGGGGGAATACCCGGTTGGATACGCAGTATTTT. This codes for CATSRGNTRLDTQYF.

The chain recombines TRBV20-1 with TRBJ2-3, with D tentatively TRBD2 (6 bases). V gave up 3 bases and J gave up 0 bases, with 16 bases separating them. The CDR3 runs 16 residues. CDR1 and CDR2 (germline): DFQATT, SNEGSKA (reference sequence). This CDR3 is CSARLRRGASTDTQYF. The CDR3 DNA reads TGCAGTGCTAGGCTTAGGCGCGGGGCTAGCACAGATACGCAGTATTTT.

This clonotype was recorded many times. The J gene is TRBJ1-5, the V gene TRBV12-3 or TRBV12-4, with D maybe TRBD1 (6 bases). V lost 2 bases and J 6 bases, leaving 8 bases between the germline ends. The CDR3 totals 13 residues. The CDR3 loop reads CASSLTGSQPQHF. Here the CDR3 DNA reads TGTGCCAGCAGTTTAACAGGGAGTCAGCCCCAGCATTTT.

This clonotype has more than one count but fewer than ten. The genes are TRBV14 and TRBJ2-7; no clear D. Trimming shortened V by 1 base and J by 7 bases, and 14 bases separated the two germline ends. Looked up from germline, CDR1 is SGHDN and CDR2 is FVKESK. This CDR3 region has 14 residues. CDR3 in DNA: TGTGCCAGCAGCCAAGCACGGTCGCTGGGTGAGCAGTACTTC. The encoded protein is CASSQARSLGEQYF.

The chain is built from TRBV20-1 and TRBJ1-2, with D perhaps TRBD1 (6 bases). V was clipped by 6 bases and J by 3 bases, with 14 bases between them. The CDR3 loop spans 13 amino acids. Germline assignment: CDR1 DFQATT and CDR2 SNEGSKA (reference sequence). CDR3 sequence (DNA): TGCAGTGCGAGCTCCGGACAGCACTATGGCTACACCTTC. It encodes CSASSGQHYGYTF.

The chain combines TRBV5-1 with TRBJ2-3; 10 bases are a match to TRBD2. This CDR3 has 19 amino acids. Germline V gene data show CDR1 as SGHRS and CDR2 as YFSETQ. The V segment lost 2 bases and the J segment 3 bases; nucleotides outside the gene matches: 15. In DNA form, the CDR3 reads TGCGCCAGCAGCTTTCTCCGGGGCGCTAGCGGGAGAGAGACAGATACGCAGTATTTT. Translating gives CASSFLRGASGRETDTQYF.

The table lists this clonotype with many counts. This rearrangement joins TRBV29-1 to TRBJ2-2; D remains unclear. Trimming pared 2 bases from V and 6 bases from J, leaving 7 bases between. This CDR3 has 12 residues. Germline V lookup: CDR1 SQVTM, CDR2 ANQGSEA. The CDR3 is CSVEPGPGELFF. CDR3 nucleotide sequence: TGCAGCGTTGAACCGGGCCCCGGGGAGCTGTTTTTT.